Sequencing of this T cell receptor beta chain was carried out in a study of early T cells in non-severe SARS-CoV-2 infection. Across the study: Sequencing was performed on bulk RNA from unsorted whole blood, leaving chains unpaired.

The CDR3 is made up of 18 amino acids. Germline trimming cut 0 bases from V and 2 bases from J; bases unmatched to any gene: 5. Germline V gene lookup returns CDR1 SEHNR and CDR2 FQNEAQ (reference sequence). This clonotype was observed at least ten times. TCRdb ran MiXCR on the 5' RACE reads and lists one entry per CDR3 protein. The sample lists roughly 35,000 distinct CDR3 sequences; around 7% were seen once. The sequenced sample consisted of whole blood. The chain is built from TRBV7-9 and TRBJ2-6; 9 bases match TRBD1. The TCR comes from an adult who was a healthcare worker with PCR-confirmed SARS-CoV-2 infection or an uninfected control (not recorded which). The CDR3 nucleotides are TGTGCCAGCAGCTTAGCGCTCCGGGACAGGGCTGGGGCCAACGTCCTGACTTTC. Amino acids: CASSLALRDRAGANVLTF.